The T cell receptor beta chain under discussion was sequenced for a study of cytomegalovirus exposure and HLA in healthy donors. Study information: T cells numbering around 180 million yielded some 100 million unique TCR beta sequences in an earlier analysis. HLA-typed donors were the source of approximately 85 million unique TCRs held in an early data release. Regarding the study as a whole: Association of a missense DCLRE1C variant with TCR beta V- and J-gene trimming was reported in a later analysis. Later analysis identified 16,000 or so TCR beta sequences associated with HLA alleles, using a false discovery rate threshold of 0.05.

13 Jbeta primers and 60 Vbeta primers were used for the PCR. Clones were read by immunoSEQ multiplex PCR, and TCRdb kept only the in-frame ones, dropping some. This table holds about 210,000 clones, more than 75% found once. CDR3 length: 16 amino acids. With V trimmed by 4 bases and J by 0 bases, 6 bases remained unmatched. Germline CDR1 reads SGHTA; CDR2 reads FQGNSA. With respect to this clone: Its antigen is unknown.

The sequence came from a male donor in good health and CMV-seropositive. J is TRBJ2-5 and V is TRBV7-2, with 9 bases lining up with TRBD2. Material for sequencing was PBMCs. The CDR3 sequence: CASSSERGVHQETQYF. DNA of the CDR3: TGTGCCAGCAGCTCCGAGCGGGGGGTACACCAAGAGACCCAGTACTTC.